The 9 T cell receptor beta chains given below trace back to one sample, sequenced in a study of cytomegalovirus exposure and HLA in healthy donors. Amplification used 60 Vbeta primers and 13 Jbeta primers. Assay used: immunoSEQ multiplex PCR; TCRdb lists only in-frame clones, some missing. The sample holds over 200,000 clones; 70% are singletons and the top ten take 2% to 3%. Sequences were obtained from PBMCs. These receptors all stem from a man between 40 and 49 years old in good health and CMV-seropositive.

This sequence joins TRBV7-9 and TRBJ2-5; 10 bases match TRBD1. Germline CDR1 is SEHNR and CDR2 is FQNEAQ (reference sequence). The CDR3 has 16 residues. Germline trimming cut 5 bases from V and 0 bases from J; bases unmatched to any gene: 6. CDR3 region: CASSIPGQGYQETQYF. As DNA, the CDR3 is TGTGCCAGCAGCATCCCGGGACAGGGGTACCAAGAGACCCAGTACTTC.

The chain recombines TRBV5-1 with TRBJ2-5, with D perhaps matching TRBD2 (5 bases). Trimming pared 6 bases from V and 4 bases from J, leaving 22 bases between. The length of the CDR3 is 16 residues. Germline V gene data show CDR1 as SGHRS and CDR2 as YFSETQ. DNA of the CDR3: TGCGCCAGCACCCTAACCTCGTCGAGGGTAGGAGAGACCCAGTACTTC. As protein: CASTLTSSRVGETQYF.

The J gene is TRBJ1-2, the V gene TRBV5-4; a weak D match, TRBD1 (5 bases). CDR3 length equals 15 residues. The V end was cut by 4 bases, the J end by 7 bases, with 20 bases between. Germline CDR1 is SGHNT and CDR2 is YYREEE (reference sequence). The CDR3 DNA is TGTGCCAGCAGCCCGGGGGGGTCGGGCGCTAGTGGCTACACCTTC. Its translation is CASSPGGSGASGYTF.

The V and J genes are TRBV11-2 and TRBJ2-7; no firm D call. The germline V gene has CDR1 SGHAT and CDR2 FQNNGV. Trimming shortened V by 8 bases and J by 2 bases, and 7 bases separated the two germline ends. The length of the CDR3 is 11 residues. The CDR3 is CASGHAYEQYF. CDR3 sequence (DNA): TGTGCCAGCGGGCACGCCTACGAGCAGTACTTC.

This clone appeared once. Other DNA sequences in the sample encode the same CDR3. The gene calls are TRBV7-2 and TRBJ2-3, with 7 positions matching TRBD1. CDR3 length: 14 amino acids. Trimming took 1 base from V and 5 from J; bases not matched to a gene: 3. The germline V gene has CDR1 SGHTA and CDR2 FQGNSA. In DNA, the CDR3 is TGTGCCAGCAGCTTAGACAGGGGCAGAGATACGCAGTATTTT. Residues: CASSLDRGRDTQYF. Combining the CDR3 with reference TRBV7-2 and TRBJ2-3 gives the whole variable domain GAGVSQSPSNKVTEKGKDVELRCDPISGHTALYWYRQSLGQGLEFLIYFQGNSAPDKSGLPSDRFSAERTGGSVSTLTIQRTQQEDSAVYLCASSLDRGRDTQYFGPGTRLTVL.

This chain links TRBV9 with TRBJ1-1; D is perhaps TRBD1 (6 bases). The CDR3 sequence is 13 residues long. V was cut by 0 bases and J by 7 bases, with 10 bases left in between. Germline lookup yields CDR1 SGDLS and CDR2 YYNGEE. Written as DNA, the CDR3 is TGTGCCAGCAGCGTAGGGGGGGGCAATGAAGCTTTCTTT. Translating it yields CASSVGGGNEAFF. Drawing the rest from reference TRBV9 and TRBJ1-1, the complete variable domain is DSGVTQTPKHLITATGQRVTLRCSPRSGDLSVYWYQQSLDQGLQFLIQYYNGEERAKGNILERFSAQQFPDLHSELNLSSLELGDSALYFCASSVGGGNEAFFGQGTRLTVV.

The CDR3 protein is CASSPGVGAPKDYEQYF. In DNA, the CDR3 is TGTGCCAGCAGCCCTGGGGTGGGGGCACCAAAAGACTACGAGCAGTACTTC. This chain uses TRBV7-2 with TRBJ2-7; D is perhaps TRBD1 (6 bases). From germline, CDR1 is SGHTA and CDR2 FQGNSA. The length of the CDR3 is 17 residues. The ends were cut back, 5 bases at V and 3 bases at J, with 23 bases in the middle.

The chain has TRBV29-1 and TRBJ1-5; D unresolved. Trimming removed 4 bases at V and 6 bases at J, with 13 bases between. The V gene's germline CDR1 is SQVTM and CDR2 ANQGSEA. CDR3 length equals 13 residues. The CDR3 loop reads CSVGAGIGQPQHF. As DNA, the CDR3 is TGCAGCGTTGGAGCCGGGATCGGTCAGCCCCAGCATTTT.

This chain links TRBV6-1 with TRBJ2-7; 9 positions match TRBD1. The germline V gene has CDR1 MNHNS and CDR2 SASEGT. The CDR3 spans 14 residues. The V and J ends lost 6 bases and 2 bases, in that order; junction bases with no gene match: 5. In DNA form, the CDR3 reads TGTGCCAGCAGAGGGACAGGGACCACCTACGAGCAGTACTTC. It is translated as CASRGTGTTYEQYF.